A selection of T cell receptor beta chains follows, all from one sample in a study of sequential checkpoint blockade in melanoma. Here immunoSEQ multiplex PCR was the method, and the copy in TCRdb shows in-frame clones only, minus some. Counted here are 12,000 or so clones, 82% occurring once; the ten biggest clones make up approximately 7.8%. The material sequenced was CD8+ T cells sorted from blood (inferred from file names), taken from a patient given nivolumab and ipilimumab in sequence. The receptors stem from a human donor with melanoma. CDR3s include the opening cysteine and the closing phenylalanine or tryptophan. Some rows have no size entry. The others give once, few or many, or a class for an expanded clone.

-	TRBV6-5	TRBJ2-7	CASSRLDSPGEQYF
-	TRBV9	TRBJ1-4	CASSVASPEGGNEKLFF
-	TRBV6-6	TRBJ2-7	CASSVPGSLVHEQYF
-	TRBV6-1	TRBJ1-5	CASSEGSYYSNQPQHF
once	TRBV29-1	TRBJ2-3	CSVEGHIRTDTQYF
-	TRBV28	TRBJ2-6	CASSPQTGGLAGANVLTF
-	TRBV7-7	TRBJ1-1	CASSLELGGEAFF
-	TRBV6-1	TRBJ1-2	CASSPGTGGKGYTF
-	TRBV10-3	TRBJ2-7	CAISESGDRDHEQYF
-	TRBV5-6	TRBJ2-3	CASSPGWGLTYTDTQYF
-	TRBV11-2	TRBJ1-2	CASSLHGVGGYTF
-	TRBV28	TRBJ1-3	CASSLERGSIGAGNTIYF
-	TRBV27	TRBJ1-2	CASSSTVRGLYYGYTF
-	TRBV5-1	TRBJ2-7	CASSLRGASGRDEQYF
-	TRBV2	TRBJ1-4	CASRGTGQKDEKLFF
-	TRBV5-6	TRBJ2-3	CASSLKAGGDGDTQYF
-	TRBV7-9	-	CASSRGGDEQYF
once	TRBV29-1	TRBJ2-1	CSVPGLGRNEQFF
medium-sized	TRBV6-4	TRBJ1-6	CASGTGDNSPLHF
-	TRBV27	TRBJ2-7	CASSFLGVGEQYF
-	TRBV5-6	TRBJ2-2	CASFTGFNTGELFF
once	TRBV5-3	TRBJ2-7	CARIGRVSGTYEQYF
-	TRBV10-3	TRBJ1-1	CAISERDRGVNTEAFF
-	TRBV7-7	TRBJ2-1	CASSRGVGNEQFF
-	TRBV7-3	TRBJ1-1	CASSHGGVTEAFF
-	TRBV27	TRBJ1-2	CASSPVGWGDYGYTF
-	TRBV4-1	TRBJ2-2	CASSRGQGTGELFF
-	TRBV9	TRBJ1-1	CASSVARKTGLGAGYMNTEAFF